Listed here are 2 T cell receptor beta chains from one sample, sequenced in a study of T cells expressing NK-cell markers. After re-calling the 5' RACE reads, TCRdb lists one entry per CDR3 protein, DNA absent. This repertoire includes some 500,000 distinct CDR3 sequences. Source material: blood T cells: a sorted CD56 or NKG2C T cell subset, CD4+ or CD8+ T cells, or bulk PBMC T cells (not recorded which). Receptor source: a woman aged 45-59 years in good health.

The rearrangement links TRBV12-3 or TRBV12-4 to TRBJ2-1; TCRdb's D call, TRBD1, is unchecked because there is no DNA. The CDR3 loop spans 14 amino acids. The CDR3 spells CASSSQTGRNEQFF.

The V gene is TRBV9, the J gene TRBJ2-7; checking the TCRdb D call of TRBD2 is not possible without DNA. The CDR3 is 14 amino acids. Germline lookup yields CDR1 SGDLS and CDR2 YYNGEE. The CDR3 loop reads CASSVNPSLYEQYF.